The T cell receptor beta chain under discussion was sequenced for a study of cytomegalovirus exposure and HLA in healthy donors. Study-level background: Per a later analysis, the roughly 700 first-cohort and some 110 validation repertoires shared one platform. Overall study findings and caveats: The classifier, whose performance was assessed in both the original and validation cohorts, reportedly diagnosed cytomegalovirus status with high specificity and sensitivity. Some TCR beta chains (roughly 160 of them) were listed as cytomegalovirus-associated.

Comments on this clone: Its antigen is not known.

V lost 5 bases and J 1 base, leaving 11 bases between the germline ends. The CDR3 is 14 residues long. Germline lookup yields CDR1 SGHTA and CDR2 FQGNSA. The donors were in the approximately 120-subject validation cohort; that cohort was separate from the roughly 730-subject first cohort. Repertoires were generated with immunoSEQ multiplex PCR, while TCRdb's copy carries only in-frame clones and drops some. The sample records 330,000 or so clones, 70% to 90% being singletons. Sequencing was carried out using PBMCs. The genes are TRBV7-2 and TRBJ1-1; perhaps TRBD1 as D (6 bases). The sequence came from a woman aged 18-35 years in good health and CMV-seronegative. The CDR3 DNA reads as TGTGCCAGCAGCACTCGACAGGCGAACACTGAAGCTTTCTTT. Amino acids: CASSTRQANTEAFF.